The rows below give T cell receptor beta chains drawn from one sample of a study of control samples from healthy donors and cancer patients. Only in-frame clones appear in the TCRdb table, and some are missing; sequencing was by immunoSEQ multiplex PCR. Of around 80,000 clones listed, about nine tenths were seen once; the top ten hold roughly 15%. The specimen sequenced was blood. Every receptor here comes from a man over 45 in good health. The CDR3 runs from the conserved cysteine through the conserved F or W. The D gene is left open where the match is weak. Rows may omit the clone size; those that give it use once, few, many or a size class.

D: NA
V: TRBV7-2
size: NA
J: TRBJ2-1
CDR3: CASSPLMGRVTHNEQFF
DNA: TGTGCCAGCAGCCCCCTCATGGGCAGGGTAACACACAATGAGCAGTTCTTC

D: NA
V: TRBV7-2
size: NA
J: TRBJ1-2
CDR3: CASSPRMTGPGGYTF
DNA: TGTGCCAGCAGCCCCCGAATGACAGGCCCGGGAGGCTACACCTTC

D: NA
V: TRBV5-5
size: NA
J: TRBJ2-6
CDR3: CASSLFPGAIGANVLTF
DNA: TGTGCCAGCAGCTTGTTTCCGGGGGCAATTGGGGCCAACGTCCTGACTTTC

D: NA
V: TRBV6-5
size: NA
J: TRBJ2-1
CDR3: CASNGGLGNEQFF
DNA: TGTGCCAGCAATGGCGGACTCGGCAATGAGCAGTTCTTC

D: NA
V: TRBV14
size: few
J: TRBJ2-7
CDR3: CASSQSGYRAEQYF
DNA: TGTGCCAGCAGCCAATCAGGATACAGGGCCGAGCAGTACTTC

D: NA
V: TRBV6-5
size: NA
J: TRBJ1-1
CDR3: CASSRHPWEEAFF
DNA: TGTGCCAGCAGTCGACACCCTTGGGAGGAAGCTTTCTTT

D: TRBD1
V: TRBV12-3/TRBV12-4
size: NA
J: TRBJ1-2
CDR3: CASSLGTGGSYTF
DNA: TGTGCCAGCAGTTTAGGGACAGGGGGGAGCTACACCTTC

D: NA
V: TRBV9
size: NA
J: TRBJ1-6
CDR3: CASSVDRASKSPLHF
DNA: TGTGCCAGCAGCGTAGACAGGGCATCTAAATCACCCCTCCACTTT

D: TRBD2
V: TRBV2
size: NA
J: TRBJ2-7
CDR3: CASILSTGTSGGATLF
DNA: TGTGCCAGCATCCTCTCCACCGGGACTAGCGGGGGAGCTACTCTCTTC

D: NA
V: TRBV27
size: NA
J: TRBJ2-3
CDR3: CASSPPGLARTDTQYF
DNA: TGTGCCAGCAGTCCTCCGGGGCTAGCGCGCACAGATACGCAGTATTTT

D: TRBD1
V: TRBV18
size: once
J: TRBJ2-1
CDR3: CASSPGTGYRNEQFF
DNA: TGTGCCAGCTCACCCGGGACAGGGTATCGCAATGAGCAGTTCTTC

D: NA
V: TRBV10-1
size: NA
J: TRBJ2-7
CDR3: CASSESYGSHEQYF
DNA: TGCGCCAGCAGTGAGTCGTACGGCTCGCACGAGCAGTACTTC

D: TRBD1
V: TRBV6-2/TRBV6-3
size: NA
J: TRBJ1-5
CDR3: CASSQAGQVGINQPQHF
DNA: TGTGCCAGCAGTCAAGCCGGACAGGTTGGGATCAATCAGCCCCAGCATTTT

D: NA
V: TRBV7-2
size: NA
J: TRBJ1-5
CDR3: CASSLAGDNQPQHF
DNA: TGTGCCAGCAGCTTAGCAGGGGACAATCAGCCCCAGCATTTT

D: NA
V: TRBV19
size: NA
J: TRBJ1-4
CDR3: CASSTTSRPGVGEKLFF
DNA: TGTGCCAGTAGTACTACCTCGCGGCCGGGGGTAGGTGAAAAACTGTTTTTT

D: NA
V: TRBV29-1
size: NA
J: TRBJ1-2
CDR3: CSVGGAGEGYGYTF
DNA: TGCAGCGTTGGAGGGGCAGGGGAGGGCTATGGCTACACCTTC

D: NA
V: TRBV3-1/TRBV3-2
size: NA
J: TRBJ1-5
CDR3: CASSQSTHNQPQHF
DNA: TGTGCCAGCAGCCAAAGTACACATAATCAGCCCCAGCATTTT

D: NA
V: TRBV19
size: NA
J: TRBJ2-7
CDR3: CASSIVRGEQYF
DNA: TGTGCCAGTAGTATAGTCCGAGGGGAGCAGTACTTC

D: NA
V: TRBV4-3
size: NA
J: TRBJ2-7
CDR3: CASSQESRGNYEQYF
DNA: TGCGCCAGCAGCCAAGAATCCAGGGGAAATTACGAGCAGTACTTC

D: NA
V: TRBV19
size: NA
J: TRBJ1-2
CDR3: CASSIDREGYGYTF
DNA: TGTGCCAGTAGTATAGATCGGGAGGGGTATGGCTACACCTTC

D: NA
V: TRBV30
size: NA
J: TRBJ2-3
CDR3: CAWSENSVTQYF
DNA: TGTGCCTGGAGTGAAAACTCTGTTACGCAGTATTTT

D: NA
V: TRBV24-1
size: NA
J: TRBJ2-3
CDR3: CATSGQQASTDTQYF
DNA: TGTGCCACCAGTGGTCAACAGGCTAGCACAGATACGCAGTATTTT

D: NA
V: TRBV4-1
size: NA
J: TRBJ2-7
CDR3: CASSQAAGAAGYEQYF
DNA: TGCGCCAGCAGCCAAGCCGCAGGGGCGGCAGGTTACGAGCAGTACTTC

D: TRBD2
V: TRBV20-1
size: NA
J: TRBJ2-1
CDR3: CSASGTSGGNEQFF
DNA: TGCAGTGCAAGTGGGACTAGCGGGGGGAATGAGCAGTTCTTC

D: TRBD1
V: TRBV29-1
size: NA
J: TRBJ1-1
CDR3: CSAVIQGRSTEAFF
DNA: TGCAGCGCAGTAATACAGGGGCGAAGCACTGAAGCTTTCTTT

D: NA
V: TRBV9
size: NA
J: TRBJ1-2
CDR3: CASSVVDGYTF
DNA: TGTGCCAGCAGCGTGGTGGATGGCTACACCTTC

D: TRBD1
V: TRBV30
size: NA
J: TRBJ1-5
CDR3: CAWRGTGVGQPQHF
DNA: TGTGCCTGGAGGGGGACAGGGGTCGGGCAGCCCCAGCATTTT

D: NA
V: TRBV24-1
size: NA
J: TRBJ2-4
CDR3: CATSDRPQGIQYF
DNA: TGTGCCACCAGTGATCGGCCACAAGGCATTCAGTACTTC

D: NA
V: TRBV2
size: NA
J: TRBJ2-7
CDR3: CASSESPRVDEQYF
DNA: TGTGCCAGCAGTGAATCCCCCAGGGTGGACGAGCAGTACTTC

D: NA
V: TRBV7-2
size: once
J: TRBJ1-1
CDR3: CASSLKTRAFTEAFF
DNA: TGTGCCAGCAGCTTAAAAACTCGGGCGTTCACTGAAGCTTTCTTT

D: NA
V: TRBV6-6
size: NA
J: TRBJ1-1
CDR3: CASSYIKRDTEAFF
DNA: TGTGCCAGCAGTTATATAAAAAGGGACACTGAAGCTTTCTTT

D: NA
V: TRBV10-3
size: NA
J: TRBJ1-2
CDR3: CAITPSRGNYGYTF
DNA: TGTGCCATCACCCCAAGTAGGGGTAACTATGGCTACACCTTC

D: NA
V: TRBV6-2/TRBV6-3
size: NA
J: TRBJ1-2
CDR3: CASSHNRPGAKKFGYTF
DNA: TGTGCCAGCAGCCACAACCGACCCGGGGCAAAGAAATTTGGCTACACCTTC

D: NA
V: TRBV5-6
size: NA
J: TRBJ2-2
CDR3: CASSKSTGAGELFF
DNA: TGTGCCAGCAGCAAATCTACAGGCGCCGGGGAGCTGTTTTTT

D: TRBD1
V: TRBV24-1
size: once
J: TRBJ1-2
CDR3: CATSDQTGRNGYTF
DNA: TGTGCCACCAGTGACCAGACAGGGAGGAACGGCTACACCTTC

D: NA
V: TRBV5-1
size: NA
J: TRBJ1-1
CDR3: CASSEEFTEAFF
DNA: TGCGCCAGCAGCGAGGAGTTCACTGAAGCTTTCTTT

D: NA
V: TRBV7-2
size: NA
J: TRBJ2-3
CDR3: CASSLVIQAWSNTQYF
DNA: TGTGCCAGCAGCTTAGTCATCCAGGCCTGGTCAAATACGCAGTATTTT

D: NA
V: TRBV5-5
size: NA
J: TRBJ1-4
CDR3: CASSSGSHREKLFF
DNA: TGTGCCAGCAGCTCTGGGAGTCACCGTGAAAAACTGTTTTTT

D: NA
V: TRBV30
size: NA
J: TRBJ1-5
CDR3: CAWSSSGSGNQPQHF
DNA: TGTGCCTGGAGTTCTTCGGGTTCGGGGAATCAGCCCCAGCATTTT

D: TRBD1
V: TRBV5-1
size: NA
J: TRBJ2-5
CDR3: CASSSLTGEETQYF
DNA: TGCGCCAGCAGCTCACTGACAGGGGAAGAGACCCAGTACTTC

D: NA
V: TRBV7-2
size: NA
J: TRBJ1-2
CDR3: CASSLGQSYGYTF
DNA: TGTGCCAGCAGCTTAGGACAGAGCTATGGCTACACCTTC

D: NA
V: TRBV6-5
size: NA
J: TRBJ1-4
CDR3: CASMGWSNEKLFF
DNA: TGTGCCAGCATGGGGTGGTCTAATGAAAAACTGTTTTTT

D: NA
V: TRBV19
size: NA
J: TRBJ2-7
CDR3: CASSIYATLKAGFSYEQYF
DNA: TGTGCCAGTAGTATATATGCCACCCTCAAAGCAGGCTTTTCCTACGAGCAGTACTTC

D: TRBD1
V: TRBV19
size: NA
J: TRBJ2-3
CDR3: CASSPPGQGRNTQYF
DNA: TGTGCCAGTAGTCCCCCGGGACAGGGGAGAAATACGCAGTATTTT

D: NA
V: TRBV25-1
size: NA
J: TRBJ2-6
CDR3: CASSDPGAGANVLTF
DNA: TGTGCCAGCAGTGATCCCGGTGCTGGGGCCAACGTCCTGACTTTC

D: TRBD1
V: TRBV27
size: NA
J: TRBJ2-7
CDR3: CASSRQGSSYEQYF
DNA: TGTGCCAGCAGTCGACAGGGGTCTTCCTACGAGCAGTACTTC

D: NA
V: TRBV7-9
size: NA
J: TRBJ1-6
CDR3: CASSFTGHNSPLHF
DNA: TGTGCCAGCAGCTTTACAGGTCATAATTCACCCCTCCACTTT

D: NA
V: TRBV12-3/TRBV12-4
size: NA
J: TRBJ1-2
CDR3: CASSQDTDYGYTF
DNA: TGTGCCAGCAGTCAAGACACCGACTATGGCTACACCTTC

D: NA
V: TRBV6-2/TRBV6-3
size: NA
J: TRBJ1-1
CDR3: CASSYVAYTEAFF
DNA: TGTGCCAGCAGTTACGTGGCCTACACTGAAGCTTTCTTT

D: TRBD1
V: TRBV5-5
size: once
J: TRBJ1-2
CDR3: CASSLGGQSYGYTF
DNA: TGTGCCAGCAGCTTGGGGGGACAGAGTTATGGCTACACCTTC

D: TRBD2
V: TRBV19
size: NA
J: TRBJ2-3
CDR3: CASSIEGLGTDTQYF
DNA: TGTGCCAGTAGTATAGAAGGACTAGGCACAGATACGCAGTATTTT

D: NA
V: TRBV2
size: NA
J: TRBJ2-4
CDR3: CASRRGGLAKNIQYF
DNA: TGTGCCAGCAGGAGGGGGGGCCTAGCCAAAAACATTCAGTACTTC

D: NA
V: TRBV5-1
size: NA
J: TRBJ2-2
CDR3: CASSLDGAALFF
DNA: TGCGCCAGCAGCTTGGATGGCGCAGCGCTGTTTTTT

D: NA
V: TRBV7-9
size: NA
J: TRBJ1-1
CDR3: CASSLERDSEAFF
DNA: TGTGCCAGCAGCTTAGAACGCGACAGTGAAGCTTTCTTT

D: NA
V: TRBV6-5
size: NA
J: TRBJ2-3
CDR3: CASSYSGSEDTQYF
DNA: TGTGCCAGCAGTTACTCCGGTTCGGAGGATACGCAGTATTTT

D: NA
V: TRBV30
size: NA
J: TRBJ1-1
CDR3: CAWSVARPGEAFF
DNA: TGTGCCTGGAGTGTAGCCAGGCCCGGTGAAGCTTTCTTT

D: TRBD1
V: TRBV2
size: NA
J: TRBJ1-5
CDR3: CATGGGGQPQHF
DNA: TGTGCCACAGGGGGGGGAGGTCAGCCCCAGCATTTT